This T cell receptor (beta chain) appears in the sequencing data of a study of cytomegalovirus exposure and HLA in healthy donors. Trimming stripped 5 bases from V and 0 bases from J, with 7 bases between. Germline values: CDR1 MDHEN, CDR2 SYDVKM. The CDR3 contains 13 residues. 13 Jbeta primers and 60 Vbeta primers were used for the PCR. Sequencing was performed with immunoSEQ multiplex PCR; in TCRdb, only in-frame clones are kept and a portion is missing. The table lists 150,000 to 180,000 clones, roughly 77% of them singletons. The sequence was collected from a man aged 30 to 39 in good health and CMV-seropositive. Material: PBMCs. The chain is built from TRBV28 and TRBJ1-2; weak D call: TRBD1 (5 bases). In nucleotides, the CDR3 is TGTGCCAGCAGTCTAGGGGCTAACTATGGCTACACCTTC. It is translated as CASSLGANYGYTF.